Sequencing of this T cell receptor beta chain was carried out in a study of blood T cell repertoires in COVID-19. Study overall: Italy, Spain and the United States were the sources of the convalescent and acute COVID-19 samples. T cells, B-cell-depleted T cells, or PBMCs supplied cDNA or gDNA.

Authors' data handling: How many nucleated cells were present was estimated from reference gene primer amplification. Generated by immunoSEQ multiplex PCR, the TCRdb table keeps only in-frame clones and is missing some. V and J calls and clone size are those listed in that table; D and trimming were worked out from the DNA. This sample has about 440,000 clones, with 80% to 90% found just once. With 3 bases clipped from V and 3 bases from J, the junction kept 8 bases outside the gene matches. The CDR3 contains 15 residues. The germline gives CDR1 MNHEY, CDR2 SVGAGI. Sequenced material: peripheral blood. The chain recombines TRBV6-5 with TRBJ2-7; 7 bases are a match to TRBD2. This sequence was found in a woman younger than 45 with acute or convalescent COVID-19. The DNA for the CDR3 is TGTGCCAGCAGTTATTACTCCGGGGGGAGCTACGAGCAGTACTTC. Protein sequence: CASSYYSGGSYEQYF.